A selection of T cell receptor beta chains follows, all from one sample in a study of shared clonotypes between healthy human individuals. This table comes from immunoSEQ multiplex PCR, and its TCRdb copy is limited to in-frame clones, with some not included. The sample contains around 600,000 clones, nearly 98% of which appear only once. Sequenced sample: naive CD8+ T cells sorted from blood. The receptors were gathered from a man aged 25 to 40 in good health. The CDR3 runs from the conserved cysteine through the conserved F or W. A D gene is named only where the DNA matches it firmly. The listing skips clone size in some rows; elsewhere it reads once, few, many or a size class.

d_gene	v_gene	j_gene	abundance	CDR3nt	CDR3aa
.	TRBV7-2	TRBJ2-1	.	TGTGCCAGCAGCTTAAGGCTAAGGGGAGCCAATGAGCAGTTCTTC	CASSLRLRGANEQFF
.	TRBV29-1	TRBJ2-6	.	TGCAGCGTTGCGGGTGAGGTTGGGGCCAACGTCCTGACTTTC	CSVAGEVGANVLTF
.	TRBV15	TRBJ1-5	.	TGTGCCACCAGCAGAGGTAACCGGGCCGGGGATCAGCCCCAGCATTTT	CATSRGNRAGDQPQHF
.	TRBV11-2	TRBJ1-2	.	TGTGCCAGCAGCTTGAGGGCGGGCTCGGGTGGCTACACCTTC	CASSLRAGSGGYTF
.	TRBV29-1	TRBJ2-7	once	TGCAGCGTTGGGGGTCTGAAAGGGTTATCCTACGAGCAGTACTTC	CSVGGLKGLSYEQYF
.	TRBV7-9	TRBJ2-1	.	TGTGCCAGCAGCGCCAGCTCAGATGGGAGGAATGAGCAGTTCTTC	CASSASSDGRNEQFF
TRBD2	TRBV2	TRBJ2-3	once	TGTGCCAGCAGAGGGACTAGCGGGAGTACAGATACGCAGTATTTT	CASRGTSGSTDTQYF
.	TRBV10-3	TRBJ2-5	.	TGTGCCATCAGTGAATTTCGACAGGCCCAAGAGACCCAGTACTTC	CAISEFRQAQETQYF
TRBD2	TRBV5-4	TRBJ2-1	.	TGTGCCAGCAGCTTGGGGGGACTAGTGGTAGATGAGCAGTTCTTC	CASSLGGLVVDEQFF
.	TRBV9	TRBJ2-1	.	TGTGCCAGCAGCGCTTCCATGAATGAGCAGTTCTTC	CASSASMNEQFF
TRBD1	TRBV29-1	TRBJ2-1	.	TGCAGCGTCAGACAGGGGGCTCGAGGTGAGCAGTTCTTC	CSVRQGARGEQFF
TRBD2	TRBV11-2	TRBJ2-5	.	TGTGCCAGCAGCTTAGATCTTGTGGGAGGGCCTTCTTATGAGACCCAGTACTTC	CASSLDLVGGPSYETQYF
.	TRBV2	TRBJ2-3	.	TGTGCCAGCAGTGAAGCGTTGGAGGGGGCACCCACAGATACGCAGTATTTT	CASSEALEGAPTDTQYF
.	TRBV29-1	TRBJ2-7	.	TGCAGCGTTGTAGACCCGGTCGCCTACGAGCAGTACTTC	CSVVDPVAYEQYF
.	TRBV19	TRBJ2-7	.	TGTGCCAGTAGTATAGTCGGCAGTACCTACGAGCAGTACTTC	CASSIVGSTYEQYF
.	TRBV5-1	TRBJ2-5	.	TGCGCCAGCAGCTGGGACACTCAGCTGACGGAACAAGAGACCCAGTACTTC	CASSWDTQLTEQETQYF
.	TRBV11-2	TRBJ2-7	once	TGTGCCAGCAGCCCCGGACAGGGAGGGCACTACGAGCAGTACTTC	CASSPGQGGHYEQYF
TRBD1	TRBV28	TRBJ1-5	.	TGTGCCAGCGGACAGGGAGATCAGCCCCAGCATTTT	CASGQGDQPQHF
.	TRBV27	TRBJ2-7	.	TGTGCCAGCAGTTCGTACATAACCTCCTACGAGCAGTACTTC	CASSSYITSYEQYF
TRBD1	TRBV27	TRBJ2-1	.	TGTGCCAGCAGTGGGACAGGATGGGGTGAGCAGTTCTTC	CASSGTGWGEQFF
TRBD1	TRBV30	TRBJ1-5	.	TGTGCCTGGAGTAAGGGACAGAAAAATAGCAATCAGCCCCAGCATTTT	CAWSKGQKNSNQPQHF
.	TRBV15	TRBJ2-1	.	TGTGCCACCAGCAGAGAGGGGGTAGCGGCAAACAATGAGCAGTTCTTC	CATSREGVAANNEQFF
.	TRBV7-9	TRBJ1-5	.	TGTGCCAGCAGCTGGGGGGAAAGCAATCAGCCCCAGCATTTT	CASSWGESNQPQHF
.	TRBV27	TRBJ1-4	.	TGTGCCAGCAGTTTAATGCTCAGGGGCGGTGAAAAACTGTTTTTT	CASSLMLRGGEKLFF
TRBD2	TRBV28	TRBJ2-1	.	TGTGCCAGCAGTTTTCCAGCGGGGGGACTAGCGGGAGGGTCGTACAATGAGCAGTTCTTC	CASSFPAGGLAGGSYNEQFF
.	TRBV27	TRBJ2-7	.	TGTGCCAGCAGTCCCTCGACATCCGGAGGGTACGAGCAGTACTTC	CASSPSTSGGYEQYF
TRBD1	TRBV19	TRBJ2-7	.	TGTGCCAGTGGGTCGGGACAGGGGGCGATGAATGTCTACGAGCAGTACTTC	CASGSGQGAMNVYEQYF
TRBD2	TRBV27	TRBJ2-7	.	TGTGCCAGCAGCTACACTAGCGGGAGTTTCTACGAGCAGTACTTC	CASSYTSGSFYEQYF
.	TRBV19	TRBJ2-5	.	TGTGCCAGTAGTATATATTCTAGCGATGTGACCCAGTACTTC	CASSIYSSDVTQYF
.	TRBV4-1	TRBJ2-5	.	TGCGCCAGCAGCCAGAGGGGACGAGAGACCCAGTACTTC	CASSQRGRETQYF
.	TRBV23-1	TRBJ1-2	.	TGCGCCAGCAGTCGGGCCCCCCAGGGGAACTATGGCTACACCTTC	CASSRAPQGNYGYTF
.	TRBV5-1	TRBJ2-5	.	TGCGCCAGCGCGGTCGACCCGGGGTTAGAGACCCAGTACTTC	CASAVDPGLETQYF
.	TRBV6-6	TRBJ1-4	once	TGTGCCAGCAGTTACTCGTTGGCCGGGTCTTATGAAAAACTGTTTTTT	CASSYSLAGSYEKLFF
.	TRBV27	TRBJ2-1	.	TGTGCCAGCAGTTTATATGGGACTGAGCAGTTCTTC	CASSLYGTEQFF
TRBD1	TRBV10-2	TRBJ1-2	.	TGCGCCAGCAGTGAGACAGGGGGTTATGGCTACACCTTC	CASSETGGYGYTF
TRBD1	TRBV7-8	TRBJ2-7	.	TGTGCCAGCAGCCTATGGGACAGGGAAAGCGACGAGCAGTACTTC	CASSLWDRESDEQYF
TRBD2	TRBV11-2	TRBJ2-3	.	TGTGCCAGCAGCTTAGTACGGCTAGCGGCCGGCACAGATACGCAGTATTTT	CASSLVRLAAGTDTQYF
.	TRBV11-3	TRBJ2-5	.	TGTGCCAGCAGCTTTAGGGGTTCGGCGGCCCAAGAGACCCAGTACTTC	CASSFRGSAAQETQYF
TRBD1	TRBV30	TRBJ2-3	.	TGTGCCTGGGCCGCCGGGACAGGCTACACAGATACGCAGTATTTT	CAWAAGTGYTDTQYF
.	TRBV4-1	TRBJ2-7	.	TGCGCCAGCAGCCAAGAGAGAGACAGTCCCACCTACGAGCAGTACTTC	CASSQERDSPTYEQYF
TRBD2	TRBV7-2	TRBJ2-1	.	TGTGCCAGCAGCTTAGTACCAGCGGGAGGAGGTGAGCAGTTCTTC	CASSLVPAGGGEQFF
.	TRBV5-1	TRBJ1-1	.	TGCGCCAGCAGATCGGAAATGAACACTGAAGCTTTCTTT	CASRSEMNTEAFF
.	TRBV9	TRBJ2-2	.	TGTGCCAGCAGCCGGGACTTCAACACCGGTGTTAGCGGGGAGCTGTTTTTT	CASSRDFNTGVSGELFF
TRBD1	TRBV7-9	TRBJ2-2	.	TGTGCCAGCAGCTTAGGGGACAGAGGCACGGAGCTGTTTTTT	CASSLGDRGTELFF
.	TRBV9	TRBJ2-2	.	TGTGCCAGCAGCGTAAGGGGCGGAACCGGGGAGCTGTTTTTT	CASSVRGGTGELFF
TRBD1	TRBV2	TRBJ2-7	.	TGTGCCAGCAGTGGGACAGGACTGTCGTACGAGCAGTACTTC	CASSGTGLSYEQYF
.	TRBV5-5	TRBJ1-2	.	TGTGCCAGCACCCTGGGGGGAGCTAACTATGGCTACACCTTC	CASTLGGANYGYTF
.	TRBV27	TRBJ1-5	.	TGTGCCAGCAGTTCCTTGGGAGGGCAGCCCCAGCATTTT	CASSSLGGQPQHF
.	TRBV5-8	TRBJ2-7	.	TGTGCCAGCAGCCTCAGCGGGCTATTCCCCTACGAGCAGTACTTC	CASSLSGLFPYEQYF
.	TRBV9	TRBJ2-3	.	TGTGCCAGCAGCCCCGGAGGGGGGCGCACAGATACGCAGTATTTT	CASSPGGGRTDTQYF
.	TRBV2	TRBJ2-1	.	TGTGCCAGCATAGGGAATGAGCAGTTCTTC	CASIGNEQFF
.	TRBV6-5	TRBJ2-5	.	TGTGCCAGCAGTTACGGTTTCAGGACCTTCCAAGAGACCCAGTACTTC	CASSYGFRTFQETQYF
.	TRBV7-9	TRBJ1-2	.	TGTGCCAGCAGCTTAGGTTCACGGATCTATGGCTACACCTTC	CASSLGSRIYGYTF